This entry features one T cell receptor (beta chain) sequence. Its specificity is not known. The germline gives CDR1 MDHEN, CDR2 SYDVKM. V trimming: 3 bases; J trimming: 1 base; junction bases outside the gene matches: 4. The CDR3 is 15 amino acids. Sequencing used immunoSEQ multiplex PCR; TCRdb keeps in-frame clones, though not all of them. The table includes roughly 60,000 clones, over 60% detected once. The sample is drawn from a study of T cell responses to AZD1222 COVID-19 vaccine. Overall study findings and caveats: In the spike-specific TCR repertoire, nearly half reportedly target unmutated variant regions. Spike-specific TCR breadth and depth grew following two AZD1222 doses.

The sample consisted of peripheral blood, taken 28 days after the second AZD1222 dose. This clonotype was obtained from an adult who received the AZD1222 COVID-19 vaccine. The chain is built from TRBV28 and TRBJ2-7, with 9 positions matching TRBD1. The CDR3: CASSLVGTGSYEQYF. In nucleotides, the CDR3 is TGTGCCAGCAGTTTGGTCGGGACAGGGTCCTACGAGCAGTACTTC.